This TCR beta chain was observed in a study of T-cell memory formation after mild COVID-19. Study-level background: There were largely donor-specific TCR clusters.

Study observations and caveats: Clones contracting across day 15 to 85 had a balanced CD4/CD8 profile; later expanding clones leaned CD4+. Pre-infection memory harbored some responding clones, suggesting cross-reactive memory joined.

The V gene's germline CDR1 is SEHNR and CDR2 FQNEAQ (reference sequence). The length of the CDR3 is 17 residues. V trimming: 5 bases; J trimming: 2 bases; junction bases outside the gene matches: 9. Researchers used 5'RACE with constant-segment primers to make TCR alpha and TCR beta cDNA libraries that carry sample barcodes and UMIs. TCRdb fed the 5' RACE reads into MiXCR, producing one record per CDR3 protein. Of hundreds of thousands of distinct CDR3 sequences listed, under 30% were seen once; the top ten hold around an eighth. A few counts support this clonotype. Its antigen is not identified. This rearrangement joins TRBV7-9 to TRBJ1-5, with 10 bases identical to TRBD1. The sequence derives from an adult woman who had mild COVID-19 (a few samples of this study predate the infection). Cell type and time point are not known. Sequencing was done on a sample of PBMCs or a T cell subset sorted from them (not recorded which). Here the CDR3 reads CASSETGTGVGNQPQHF. For the CDR3, the DNA is TGTGCCAGCAGCGAGACCGGGACAGGGGTTGGCAATCAGCCCCAGCATTTT.